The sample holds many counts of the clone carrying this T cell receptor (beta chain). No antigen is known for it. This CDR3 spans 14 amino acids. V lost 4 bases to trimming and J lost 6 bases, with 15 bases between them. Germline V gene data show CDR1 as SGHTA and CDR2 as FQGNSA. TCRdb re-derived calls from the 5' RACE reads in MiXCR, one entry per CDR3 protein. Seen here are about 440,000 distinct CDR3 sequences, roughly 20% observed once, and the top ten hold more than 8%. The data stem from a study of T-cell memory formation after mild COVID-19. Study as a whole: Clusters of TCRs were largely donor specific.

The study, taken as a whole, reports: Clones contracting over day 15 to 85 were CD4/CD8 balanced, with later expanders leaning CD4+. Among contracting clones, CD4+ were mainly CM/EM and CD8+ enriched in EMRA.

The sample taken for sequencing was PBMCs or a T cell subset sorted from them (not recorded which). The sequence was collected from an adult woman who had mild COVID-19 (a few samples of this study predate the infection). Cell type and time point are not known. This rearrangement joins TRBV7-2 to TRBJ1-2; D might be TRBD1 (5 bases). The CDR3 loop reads CASSSGPPTHGYTF. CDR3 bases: TGTGCCAGCAGCTCGGGACCCCCAACTCATGGCTACACCTTC.